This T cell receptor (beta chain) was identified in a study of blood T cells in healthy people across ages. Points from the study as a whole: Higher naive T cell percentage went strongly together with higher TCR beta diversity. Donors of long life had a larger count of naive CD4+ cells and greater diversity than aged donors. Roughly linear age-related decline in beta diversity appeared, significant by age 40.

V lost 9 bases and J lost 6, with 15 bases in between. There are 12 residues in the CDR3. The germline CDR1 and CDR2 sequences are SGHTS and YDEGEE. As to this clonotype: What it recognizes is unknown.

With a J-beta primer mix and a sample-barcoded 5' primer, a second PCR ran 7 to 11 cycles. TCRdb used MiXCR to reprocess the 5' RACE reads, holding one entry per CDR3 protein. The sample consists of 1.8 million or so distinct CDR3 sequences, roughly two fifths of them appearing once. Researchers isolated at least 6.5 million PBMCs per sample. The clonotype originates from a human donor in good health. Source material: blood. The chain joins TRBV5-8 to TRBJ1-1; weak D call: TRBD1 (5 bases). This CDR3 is CATRDVDPEAFF. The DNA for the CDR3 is TGTGCCACACGGGACGTTGATCCTGAAGCTTTCTTT.